The entry below describes one TCR beta chain. After extraction with the RNeasy kit, roughly 0.5 to 1 ug of the RNA was reverse transcribed using random hexamers. Using its own MiXCR run on the immunoSEQ multiplex PCR reads, TCRdb lists one record per CDR3 protein. The sample contains 150,000 to 160,000 distinct CDR3 sequences, roughly 94% of which appear only once. This sample was included in a study of CD8 T cells in Susac syndrome. The CDR3 is 13 residues long. Germline CDR1 reads GTSNPN; CDR2 reads SVGIG (reference sequence). V shed 5 bases and J shed 7 bases, with 15 bases lying between them. The sequenced material came from CD8+ T cells from PBMCs. The TCR comes from a human donor with multiple sclerosis. This chain connects TRBV30 to TRBJ1-5, with D possibly matching TRBD1 (6 bases). The CDR3 nucleotides are TGTGCCTGGGGGGAACAGGGAGGACAGCCCCAGCATTTT. It codes for CAWGEQGGQPQHF.